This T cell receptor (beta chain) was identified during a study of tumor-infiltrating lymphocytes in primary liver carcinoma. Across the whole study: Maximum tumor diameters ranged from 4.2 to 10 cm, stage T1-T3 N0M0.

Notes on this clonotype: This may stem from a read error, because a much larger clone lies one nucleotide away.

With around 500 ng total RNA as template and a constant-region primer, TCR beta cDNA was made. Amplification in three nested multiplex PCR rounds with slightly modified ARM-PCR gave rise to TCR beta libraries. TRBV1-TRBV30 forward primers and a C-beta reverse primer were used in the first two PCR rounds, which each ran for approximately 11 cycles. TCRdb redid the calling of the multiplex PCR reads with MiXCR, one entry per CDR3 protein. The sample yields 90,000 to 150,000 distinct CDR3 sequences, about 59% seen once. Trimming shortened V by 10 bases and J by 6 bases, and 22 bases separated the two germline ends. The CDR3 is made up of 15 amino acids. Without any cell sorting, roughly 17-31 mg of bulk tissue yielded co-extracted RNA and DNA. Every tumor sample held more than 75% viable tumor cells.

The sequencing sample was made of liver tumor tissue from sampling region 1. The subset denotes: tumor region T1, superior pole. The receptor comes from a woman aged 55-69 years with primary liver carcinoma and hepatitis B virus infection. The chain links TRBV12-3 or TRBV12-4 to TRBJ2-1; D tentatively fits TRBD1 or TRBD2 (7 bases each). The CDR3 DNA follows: TGTGCCAACAGGCCTTCAGGGGGAGGGGGCAATGAGCAGTTCTTC. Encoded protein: CANRPSGGGGNEQFF.